These 29 T cell receptor beta chains came from one sample sequenced in a study of OX40 agonist ivuxolimab in advanced cancers. The table came from immunoSEQ multiplex PCR; TCRdb's copy has only in-frame clones and leaves some out. The table has more than 50,000 clones, approximately 89% seen once; the top ten hold more than 10%. The sample was CD4+ or CD8+ T cells sorted from blood, taken in a trial of the OX40 agonist ivuxolimab. The source is an adult with an advanced solid tumor such as melanoma, head and neck, liver or kidney cancer.

The rearrangement uses TRBV7-7 and TRBJ2-3, with no clear D. V lost 5 bases to trimming and J lost 3 bases, with 15 bases between them. CDR3 length: 15 residues. The germline V gene has CDR1 SSHAT and CDR2 FNYEAQ (reference sequence). CDR3: CASSPRPDGTDTQYF. In nucleotides, the CDR3 is TGTGCCAGCAGCCCTAGACCCGACGGAACAGATACGCAGTATTTT.

This clone has only a few counts. The rearrangement links TRBV7-9 to TRBJ2-1, with D perhaps TRBD1 (5 bases). The V gene's germline CDR1 is SEHNR and CDR2 FQNEAQ (reference sequence). V gave up 3 bases and J gave up 7 bases, with 10 bases separating them. The CDR3 is 13 amino acids. CDR3 sequence reads: CASSFVTVNEQFF. The CDR3 DNA is TGTGCCAGCAGCTTCGTGACAGTTAATGAGCAGTTCTTC.

V usage is TRBV6-1 and J usage is TRBJ1-1; a possible D gene is TRBD1 (6 bases). CDR1 and CDR2 from the germline V gene are MNHNS and SASEGT. There are 15 residues in the CDR3. V gave up 2 bases and J gave up 3 bases, with 13 bases separating them. CDR3 residues: CASSEKVGGYTEAFF. The CDR3 coding sequence is TGTGCCAGCAGTGAAAAAGTTGGGGGCTACACTGAAGCTTTCTTT.

The J gene is TRBJ2-2, the V gene TRBV2; D may be TRBD2 (5 bases). The CDR3 runs 18 residues. Per germline, CDR1 SNHLY and CDR2 FYNNEI. V was pared by 2 bases and J by 0 bases, with 16 bases between. This chain's CDR3 is CASSERSLALANTGELFF. For the CDR3, the DNA is TGTGCCAGCAGTGAAAGGAGTCTAGCCTTGGCGAACACCGGGGAGCTGTTTTTT.

The chain combines TRBV19 with TRBJ2-4; no firm D call. Germline loops: CDR1 LNHDA, CDR2 SQIVND (reference sequence). This CDR3 comprises 13 residues. The germline V and J ends were trimmed by 0 bases and 7 bases, with 7 bases remaining between them. The CDR3 region has the DNA TGTGCCAGTAGTATAGAGTTTGGGAACATTCAGTACTTC. Translating gives CASSIEFGNIQYF.

The V gene is TRBV27, the J gene TRBJ1-5; a weak D match, TRBD1 (5 bases). V gave up 2 bases and J gave up 3 bases, with 11 bases separating them. This CDR3 has 15 amino acids. CDR1 MNHEY and CDR2 SMNVEV come from the germline V gene (reference sequence). This chain's CDR3 is CASSLVGGHNQPQHF. CDR3 DNA sequence: TGTGCCAGCAGTTTAGTGGGGGGTCACAATCAGCCCCAGCATTTT.

This chain uses TRBV5-1 with TRBJ2-2; 10 bases map to TRBD2. Germline V gene data show CDR1 as SGHRS and CDR2 as YFSETQ. This CDR3 has 16 amino acids. V lost 0 bases to trimming and J lost 6 bases; unmatched junction nucleotides: 5. The CDR3 DNA reads as TGCGCCAGCAGCTTGGACCTAGCGGGAGTAGCCGGGGAGCTGTTTTTT. It is translated as CASSLDLAGVAGELFF.

The chain is built from TRBV6-5 and TRBJ2-7, with 11 bases fitting TRBD2. Germline-derived CDR1 and CDR2 are MNHEY and SVGAGI. CDR3 length: 15 amino acids. With 6 bases clipped from V and 0 bases from J, the junction kept 4 bases outside the gene matches. CDR3 sequence reads: CASSPTSGTSYEQYF. CDR3 DNA: TGTGCCAGCAGCCCGACTAGCGGGACCTCCTACGAGCAGTACTTC.

The V gene is TRBV12-5, the J gene TRBJ2-2; unclear D gene. CDR1 is LGHNT, CDR2 FRNRAP, per germline. The CDR3 covers 13 residues. V was pared by 5 bases and J by 2 bases, with 6 bases between. The CDR3 nucleotides read TGTGCTAGTGGTCCTGCAAACACCGGGGAGCTGTTTTTT. This translates into CASGPANTGELFF.

V is TRBV5-6 and J is TRBJ1-1, with 9 nucleotides matching TRBD1. V shed 4 bases, J shed 10 bases, and the junction held 8 bases outside the gene matches. Germline V CDR1 and CDR2: SGHDT, YYEEEE. This CDR3 spans 13 amino acids. The CDR3 reads CASSRVRTGAAFF. The CDR3 DNA sequence: TGTGCCAGCAGCAGGGTTAGGACAGGGGCAGCTTTCTTT.

The chain has TRBV6-4 and TRBJ2-7; no clear D gene. The V gene's germline CDR1 is MRHNA and CDR2 SNTAGT. Trimming pared 3 bases from V and 2 bases from J, leaving 8 bases between. The CDR3 totals 13 residues. CDR3 region: CASSDHSTYEQYF. CDR3 nucleotides: TGTGCCAGCAGTGATCACAGTACCTACGAGCAGTACTTC.

The CDR3 loop reads CASSYGGDYEQYF. In DNA, the CDR3 is TGTGCCAGTAGTTACGGGGGTGATTACGAGCAGTACTTC. The chain is built from TRBV19 and TRBJ2-7; tentatively, D is TRBD2 (6 bases). V lost 5 bases and J 4 bases, leaving 12 bases between the germline ends. Per the germline V gene, CDR1 is LNHDA and CDR2 is SQIVND (reference sequence). The CDR3 runs 13 residues. Drawing the rest from reference TRBV19 and TRBJ2-7, the complete variable domain is DGGITQSPKYLFRKEGQNVTLSCEQNLNHDAMYWYRQDPGQGLRLIYYSQIVNDFQKGDIAEGYSVSREKKESFPLTVTSAQKNPTAFYLCASSYGGDYEQYFGPGTRLTVT.

The chain uses TRBV2 and TRBJ2-7; D may be TRBD2 (6 bases). Germline V gives CDR1 SNHLY, CDR2 FYNNEI. Deletions cut 6 bases from V and 1 base from J, with 19 bases between. This CDR3 comprises 16 residues. CDR3 in DNA: TGTGCCAGCAGAGGAGTCGGGCGGGGCGAATCCTACGAGCAGTACTTC. This codes for CASRGVGRGESYEQYF.

The chain employs TRBV28 and TRBJ2-5; D is unclear. Per the germline V gene, CDR1 is MDHEN and CDR2 is SYDVKM. CDR3 size: 16 residues. Deletions cut 5 bases from V and 9 bases from J, with 25 bases between. CDR3 coding DNA: TGTGCCAGCAGTACTCCCCGTGGGTGGCTATGGTTGTCCCAGTACTTC. Protein product: CASSTPRGWLWLSQYF.

V usage is TRBV6-4 and J usage is TRBJ1-6, with 7 bases that match TRBD1. The V segment lost 6 bases and the J segment 7 bases; nucleotides outside the gene matches: 6. CDR3 size: 14 residues. Germline-derived CDR1 and CDR2 are MRHNA and SNTAGT. In nucleotides, the CDR3 is TGTGCCAGCAGATTGGGACAGTTCAATTCACCCCTCCACTTT. Translating it yields CASRLGQFNSPLHF.

The chain links TRBV29-1 to TRBJ2-3; TRBD1 aligns across 8 bases. From germline, CDR1 is SQVTM and CDR2 ANQGSEA. This CDR3 contains 14 residues. Trimming at V came to 3 bases and at J to 2 bases, leaving 4 bases not matched to a gene. This CDR3 is CSVEGQDDTDTQYF. CDR3 coding DNA: TGCAGCGTTGAGGGACAGGACGACACAGATACGCAGTATTTT.

The chain couples TRBV5-4 to TRBJ2-5; TRBD2 aligns across 11 bases. The V gene end was trimmed by 3 bases and the J gene end by 0 bases; junction bases not matched to a gene: 7. CDR3 size: 17 residues. CDR1 SGHNT and CDR2 YYREEE come from the germline V gene (reference sequence). As DNA, the CDR3 is TGTGCCAGCAGCTGGGTGGGACTAGCGGTAGACCAAGAGACCCAGTACTTC. Encoded protein: CASSWVGLAVDQETQYF.

The chain has TRBV27 and TRBJ2-6; 9 nucleotides match TRBD2. CDR1 MNHEY and CDR2 SMNVEV come from the germline V gene (reference sequence). The CDR3 is 18 residues long. V lost 8 bases and J lost 2; bases outside the gene matches: 13. The CDR3 region has the DNA TGTGCCAGCCGCCTTTGGGGACTAGCAAGCCCTGGGGCCAACGTCCTGACTTTC. Translating gives CASRLWGLASPGANVLTF.

The chain employs TRBV27 and TRBJ2-1; 11 nucleotides line up with TRBD2. Trimming removed 5 bases from V and 4 bases from J; junction bases left unmatched: 4. Germline V CDR1 and CDR2: MNHEY, SMNVEV (reference sequence). This CDR3 comprises 15 residues. CDR3 loop: CASSATSGGYNEQFF. The DNA of the CDR3 is TGTGCCAGCAGTGCCACTAGCGGGGGATACAATGAGCAGTTCTTC.

This chain's CDR3 is CASSPRTYEETQYF. The CDR3 DNA sequence: TGTGCCAGCAGTCCACGGACTTATGAAGAGACCCAGTACTTC. This rearrangement joins TRBV27 to TRBJ2-5; D is perhaps TRBD2 (5 bases). Per the germline V gene, CDR1 is MNHEY and CDR2 is SMNVEV (reference sequence). The CDR3 spans 14 residues. Trimming removed 5 bases at V and 3 bases at J, with 13 bases between.

This rearrangement joins TRBV28 to TRBJ2-3; TRBD2 agrees at 7 bases. V shed 6 bases, J shed 2 bases, and the junction held 11 bases outside the gene matches. This CDR3 has 16 residues. Germline V gene data show CDR1 as MDHEN and CDR2 as SYDVKM. CDR3 loop: CASSLRRRDYTDTQYF. The CDR3 bases are TGTGCCAGCAGCCTACGGCGCAGGGACTACACAGATACGCAGTATTTT.

Remarks on this clone: The junction shows a germline mismatch at one end, possibly a read error. The V gene is TRBV5-1, the J gene TRBJ2-7; unclear D gene. The CDR3 has 12 residues. The germline V gene has CDR1 SGHRS and CDR2 YFSETQ. The CDR3 loop reads CATRGTILVGVF. In DNA form, the CDR3 reads TGCGCCACCAGAGGTACTATCCTAGTCGGTGTCTTC.

The rearrangement uses TRBV30 and TRBJ1-2; D ambiguous. V lost 1 base to trimming and J lost 4 bases, with 13 bases between them. Germline CDR1 is GTSNPN and CDR2 is SVGIG (reference sequence). This CDR3 has 14 amino acids. CDR3 nucleotide sequence: TGTGCCTGGAGTGCTGGGGTTATTCCCTATGGCTACACCTTC. Translation: CAWSAGVIPYGYTF.

V gene TRBV5-6 combines with J gene TRBJ2-5; a possible D gene is TRBD1 (6 bases). V shed 2 bases and J shed 1 base, with 15 bases lying between them. Germline CDR1 is SGHDT and CDR2 is YYEEEE. CDR3 length: 16 residues. The CDR3, as DNA: TGTGCCAGCAGCTTTGTAGGACAGATAGTCCAAGAGACCCAGTACTTC. It is translated as CASSFVGQIVQETQYF.

The chain carries TRBV27 and TRBJ2-7; D is perhaps TRBD1 (5 bases). The CDR3 is 14 amino acids. Germline loops: CDR1 MNHEY, CDR2 SMNVEV (reference sequence). V was cut by 5 bases and J by 5 bases, with 16 bases left in between. As DNA, the CDR3 is TGTGCCAGCAGTCCCCCAGACAGAGAGGACGAGCAGTACTTC. Translation: CASSPPDREDEQYF.

The chain is built from TRBV28 and TRBJ2-3, with 10 bases identical to TRBD2. The germline CDR1 and CDR2 sequences are MDHEN and SYDVKM. The length of the CDR3 is 16 residues. V was clipped by 6 bases and J by 11 bases; unmatched bases: 17. The CDR3 loop is CASRPGLAANQIEQYF. The CDR3 DNA sequence: TGTGCCAGCAGACCTGGACTAGCGGCTAATCAGATAGAGCAGTATTTT.

The V and J genes are TRBV4-1 and TRBJ1-2; a possible D gene is TRBD1 (5 bases). This CDR3 has 16 amino acids. Germline V gene lookup returns CDR1 MGHRA and CDR2 YSYEKL. V shed 0 bases and J shed 2 bases, with 13 bases lying between them. The CDR3 DNA reads TGCGCCAGCAGCCAAGAATCAGGTACAGGCAACTATGGCTACACCTTC. Translated, it gives CASSQESGTGNYGYTF.

The chain uses TRBV7-9 and TRBJ1-4; D is unclear. CDR1 and CDR2 from the germline V gene are SEHNR and FQNEAQ (reference sequence). V was cut by 0 bases and J by 4 bases, with 15 bases left in between. The CDR3 spans 17 residues. The chain's CDR3 is CASSLADRPIDNEKLFF. The CDR3 DNA sequence: TGTGCCAGCAGCTTAGCGGACCGACCCATTGATAATGAAAAACTGTTTTTT.

The genes are TRBV4-1 and TRBJ2-3, with D possibly called TRBD1 or TRBD2 (5 bases each). CDR1 and CDR2 from the germline V gene are MGHRA and YSYEKL. V was trimmed by 3 bases and J by 11 bases, leaving 15 bases between them. This CDR3 has 13 amino acids. DNA of the CDR3: TGCGCCAGCAGCCAGAGGGACGGCTACGGGCAGTATTTT. Its translation: CASSQRDGYGQYF.